This TCR beta chain was recovered during a study of cytomegalovirus exposure and HLA in healthy donors. Whole-study context: An analysis done earlier identified approximately 120 million unique TCR beta sequences from about 179 million T cells.

Germline loops: CDR1 SGHNT, CDR2 YENEEA. There are 15 residues in the CDR3. V lost 2 bases to trimming and J lost 2 bases, with 11 bases between them. With respect to this clone: Antigen: not known.

The PCR used 60 Vbeta and 13 Jbeta primers. Clones were read by immunoSEQ multiplex PCR, and TCRdb kept only the in-frame ones, dropping some. The repertoire consists of about 150,000 clones, with more than 75% occurring once and the leading ten covering approximately 3.7%. Findings of the study overall: In vitro data verified a few CMV-associated chains as specific for CMV antigens. The study listed 150 to 200 cytomegalovirus-associated TCR beta chains.

This clonotype originated in a human donor in good health. The sequenced material came from PBMCs. The chain is built from TRBV11-3 and TRBJ2-3; no reliable D call. This CDR3 is CASSLRSASTDTQYF. The CDR3 region has the DNA TGTGCCAGCAGCTTACGAAGCGCATCCACAGATACGCAGTATTTT. Full variable domain (remainder filled in from reference TRBV11-3 and TRBJ2-3): EAGVVQSPRYKIIEKKQPVAFWCNPISGHNTLYWYLQNLGQGPELLIRYENEEAVDDSQLPKDRFSAERLKGVDSTLKIQPAELGDSAVYLCASSLRSASTDTQYFGPGTRLTVL.